This TCR beta chain was observed in a study of T cell changes during pregnancy in multiple sclerosis. The germline CDR1 and CDR2 sequences are SSHAT and FNYEAQ (reference sequence). The CDR3 sequence is 15 residues long. This table comes from immunoSEQ multiplex PCR, and its TCRdb copy is limited to in-frame clones, with some not included. The sample holds approximately 47,000 clones, about 94% seen once. Source: CD4+ T cells from peripheral blood mononuclear cells, taken in the first trimester of pregnancy. The clonotype was recovered from a female donor with multiple sclerosis, enrolled in a pregnancy study. This sequence joins TRBV7-7 and TRBJ1-6, with D unresolved. CDR3 residues: CASAARGSYNSPLHF. The CDR3 nucleotides read TGTGCTAGCGCCGCCAGAGGCTCCTATAATTCACCCCTCCACTTT.